The T cell receptor (beta chain) described here comes from a study of T cell repertoires in cytomegalovirus infection. The overall study: Public TCR beta signature analysis indicated the presence of both CMV infection and matching HLA type.

Via MiXCR, TCRdb re-called the reads, giving one row per CDR3 protein. This table holds roughly 920,000 distinct CDR3 sequences, roughly 31% found once. As regards this clonotype: Its antigen is not known. One end of the junction is discordant with germline, which a read error may explain.

The sequencing used cultured CD8+ T cells from PBMCs, collected from culture after CMV antigen stimulation. This clonotype was obtained from a human donor in good health (CMV status not recorded). Some clones in this sample may be carry-over from other donors' samples.

The CDR3 DNA reads as TGTGCCAACAGTTTAGAAGCAGGGGATAAGGGGGCTTTCTTT. Translating gives CANSLEAGDKGAFF. This chain links TRBV12-3 or TRBV12-4 with TRBJ1-1; tentative D call: TRBD1 (6 bases). The CDR3 is made up of 14 amino acids.